This entry concerns a single T cell receptor beta chain. The antigen is unknown. Second doses were pooled across both intervals (about 4 or about 12 weeks). The data stem from a study of T cell responses to AZD1222 COVID-19 vaccine. General study points: Repertoire collection took place solely once the T cell response had peaked. Rises in breadth and depth of Spike-specific TCRs came after two AZD1222 doses.

Here immunoSEQ multiplex PCR was the method, and the copy in TCRdb shows in-frame clones only, minus some. The sample has approximately 130,000 clones, roughly nine tenths seen once. CDR3 length: 14 amino acids. Germline lookup yields CDR1 SGHTA and CDR2 FQGTGA. V lost 5 bases and J lost 10; bases outside the gene matches: 9. Sequenced material: peripheral blood, taken 28 days after the second AZD1222 dose. The TCR sequence derives from an adult who received the AZD1222 COVID-19 vaccine. The chain combines TRBV7-3 with TRBJ1-1; TRBD1 aligns across 11 bases. The CDR3, as DNA: TGTGCCAGCAGCCACCCCGGGACAGGGGGGATAGCTTTCTTT. It translates to CASSHPGTGGIAFF.